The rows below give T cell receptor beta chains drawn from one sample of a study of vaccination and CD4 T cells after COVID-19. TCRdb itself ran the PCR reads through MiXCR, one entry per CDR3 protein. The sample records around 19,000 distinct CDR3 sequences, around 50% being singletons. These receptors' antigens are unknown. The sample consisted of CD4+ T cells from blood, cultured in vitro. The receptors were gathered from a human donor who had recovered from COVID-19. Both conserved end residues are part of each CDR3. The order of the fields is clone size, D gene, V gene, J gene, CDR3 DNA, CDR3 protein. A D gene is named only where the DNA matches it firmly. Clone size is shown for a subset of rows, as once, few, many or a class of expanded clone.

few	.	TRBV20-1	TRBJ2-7	TGCAGTGCTAGAAGGAGCTCCTACGAGCAGTACTTC	CSARRSSYEQYF
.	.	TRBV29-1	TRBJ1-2	TGCAGCGTTTTTAGGGACCTACCTTATGGCTACACCTTC	CSVFRDLPYGYTF
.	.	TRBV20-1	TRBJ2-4	TGCAGTGCTCCGCCTCTGGGGGGTATAGCCAAAAACATTCAGTACTTC	CSAPPLGGIAKNIQYF
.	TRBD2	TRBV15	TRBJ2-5	TGTGCCACCAGCAGAGGGACTAGCGGGAGAGGGAGGGAGACCCAGTACTTC	CATSRGTSGRGRETQYF
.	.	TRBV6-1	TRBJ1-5	TGTGCCAGCAGTCCCCTTCGACAGGTTCGCAATCAGCCCCAGCATTTT	CASSPLRQVRNQPQHF
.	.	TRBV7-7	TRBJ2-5	TGTGCTAGCAGCTTTGGGCTGCAAGAGACCCAGTACTTC	CASSFGLQETQYF
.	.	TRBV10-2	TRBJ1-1	TGCGCCAGCAGTGAGAGGGACGAAGCTTTCTTT	CASSERDEAFF
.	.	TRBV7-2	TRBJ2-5	TGTGCCAGCAGCTTAGACCAGGACCTACAAGAGACCCAGTACTTC	CASSLDQDLQETQYF
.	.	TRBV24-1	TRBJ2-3	TGTGCCACCAGCGAGGACCCAGGCACAGATACGCAGTATTTT	CATSEDPGTDTQYF
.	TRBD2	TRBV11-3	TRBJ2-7	TGTGCCAGCAGCTCCCGGGACTACAATTACGAGCAGTACTTC	CASSSRDYNYEQYF
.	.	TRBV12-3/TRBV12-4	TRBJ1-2	.	CASSLWGQGSSF
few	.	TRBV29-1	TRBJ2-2	TGCAGCGTAATATGGGGGAATTCGAACACCGGGGAGCTGTTTTTT	CSVIWGNSNTGELFF
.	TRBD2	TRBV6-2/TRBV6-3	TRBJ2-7	TGTGCCAGCAGATCGGGACTAGCGGGAGGTAGCTCCTACGAGCAGTACTTC	CASRSGLAGGSSYEQYF
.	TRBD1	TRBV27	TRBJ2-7	TGTGCCAGCAGTTCCTCGGGACAGCGGCAGTACTTC	CASSSSGQRQYF
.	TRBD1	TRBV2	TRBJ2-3	TGTGCCAGCAGTGGGACAGGGGAAACAAATACGCAGTATTTT	CASSGTGETNTQYF
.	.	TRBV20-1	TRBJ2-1	TGCAGTGCTAGAGATGGACCTAGCCAAATCAATGAGCAGTTCTTC	CSARDGPSQINEQFF
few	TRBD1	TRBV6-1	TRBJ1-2	TGTGCCAGCAGCCTCGCCGGACAGGGGTCCTATAATGGCTACACCTTC	CASSLAGQGSYNGYTF
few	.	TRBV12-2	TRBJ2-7	TGTGCAAGTCGACTAGCGGGAGACCCCGAGCAGTACTTC	CASRLAGDPEQYF
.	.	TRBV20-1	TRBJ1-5	TGCAGTGCTAGAGAAGTTACCAATCAGCCCCAGCATTTT	CSAREVTNQPQHF
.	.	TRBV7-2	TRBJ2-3	TGTGCCAGCAGCTTAGCGGGGACGCCCGGCACAGATACGCAGTATTTT	CASSLAGTPGTDTQYF
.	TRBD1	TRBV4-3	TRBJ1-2	TGCGCCAGCAGCCAAGAGGGACAGGGGCTTAGGTATGGCTACACCTTC	CASSQEGQGLRYGYTF
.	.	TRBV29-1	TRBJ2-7	TGCAGCGTCGGGACACCCGGATTCGACGAGCAGTACTTC	CSVGTPGFDEQYF
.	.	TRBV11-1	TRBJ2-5	TGTGCCAGCAGCTTTGGCCGGGCCGGGGCCAAGAAGACCCAGTACTTC	CASSFGRAGAKKTQYF
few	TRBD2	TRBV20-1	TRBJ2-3	TGCAGTTCCCAGTCGACTAGCGGGAGTGCAGATACGCAGTATTTT	CSSQSTSGSADTQYF
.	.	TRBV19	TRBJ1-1	TGTGCCAGTAGCGTTTTAGGAGCGAACACTGAAGCTTTCTTT	CASSVLGANTEAFF
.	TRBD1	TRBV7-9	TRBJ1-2	TGTGCCAGCAGCTTAGAGTCGGGACAGCTCTCTAACTATGGCTACACCTTC	CASSLESGQLSNYGYTF
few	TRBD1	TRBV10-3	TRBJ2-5	TGTGCCATCAGCCCCGGACAGGGTCGGGTATCGGGTCAAGAGACCCAGTACTTC	CAISPGQGRVSGQETQYF
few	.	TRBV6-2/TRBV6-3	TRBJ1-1	TGTGCCAGCAGGACTCCACAGGGTTACACTGAAGCTTTCTTT	CASRTPQGYTEAFF
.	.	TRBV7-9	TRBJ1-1	TGTGCCAGCAGCCGGGGGGGTTTTGGGACGAGTAACACTGAAGCTTTCTTT	CASSRGGFGTSNTEAFF
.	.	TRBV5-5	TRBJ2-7	TGTGCCAGCAGCTTGGTCTTGAGGGTCCCCGAGCAGTACTTC	CASSLVLRVPEQYF
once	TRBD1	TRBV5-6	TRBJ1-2	TGTGCCAGCAGCTTGGGGACAGGAGATGGCTACACCTTC	CASSLGTGDGYTF
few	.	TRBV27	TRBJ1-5	TGTGCCAGCAGCAAAGGGATCGATCAGCCCCAGCATTTT	CASSKGIDQPQHF
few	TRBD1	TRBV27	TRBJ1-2	TGTGCCAGCAGTCCGCGAACAGGGGGCGGGCAGTATGGCTACACCTTC	CASSPRTGGGQYGYTF
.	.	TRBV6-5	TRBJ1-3	TGTGCCAGCAGTTCTGCCACCCTTGGAAACACCATATATTTT	CASSSATLGNTIYF
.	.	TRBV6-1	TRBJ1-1	TGTGCCAGCAGTGATCGGGGCCTGAACACTGAAGCTTTCTTT	CASSDRGLNTEAFF
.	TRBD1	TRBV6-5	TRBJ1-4	TGTGCCAGCAGTTACGAGGGGGCGCGAAAACTGTTTTTT	CASSYEGARKLFF
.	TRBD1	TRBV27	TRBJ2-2	TGTGCCACAGCATCAGACAGGGCGGGCACCGGGGAGCTGTTTTTT	CATASDRAGTGELFF
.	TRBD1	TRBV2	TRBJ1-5	TGTGCCAGCAGGAGGGGGCGTGAGGGGCAGCCCCAGCATTTT	CASRRGREGQPQHF
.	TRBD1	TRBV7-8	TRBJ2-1	TGTGCCAGCAGCTTAGACAGGGGTTCCTACAATGAGCAGTTCTTC	CASSLDRGSYNEQFF
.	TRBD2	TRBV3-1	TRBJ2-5	TGTGCCAGCAGCCGGATGACTAGCGCAGGTCAAGAGACCCAGTACTTC	CASSRMTSAGQETQYF
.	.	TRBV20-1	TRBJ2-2	TGCAGTGCTGCCGGCCCTAGTATTGGCACCGGGGAGCTGTTTTTT	CSAAGPSIGTGELFF